This passage covers 23 T cell receptor beta chains from one sample sequenced in a study of CD8 T cells in Susac syndrome. Reverse transcription used roughly 0.45 to 1 ug RNA and random hexamers. TCRdb processed the immunoSEQ multiplex PCR reads anew with MiXCR; each CDR3 protein has one entry. The sample holds around 230,000 distinct CDR3 sequences, 95% seen once. Sequences were obtained from CD4+ T cells from PBMCs. The receptors were sampled from a human donor with multiple sclerosis.

V and J are TRBV11-2 and TRBJ2-7, with a tentative D call TRBD1 (5 bases). Per germline, CDR1 SGHAT and CDR2 FQNNGV. Trimming pared 2 bases from V and 7 bases from J, leaving 9 bases between. The CDR3 spans 12 residues. In nucleotides, the CDR3 is TGTGCCAGCAGCTTACAGGGCTTAGAGCAGTACTTC. Its protein is CASSLQGLEQYF.

This CDR3 reads CASPDPPVGQLDSGANVLTF. Written as DNA, the CDR3 is TGTGCCAGCCCGGACCCACCCGTGGGACAACTAGACTCTGGGGCCAACGTCCTGACTTTC. The J gene is TRBJ2-6, the V gene TRBV28; tentatively, D is TRBD1 (6 bases). Germline CDR1 MDHEN, CDR2 SYDVKM. This CDR3 contains 20 residues. Between the trimmed V and J ends, which lost 8 bases and 0 bases, there was a span of 26 bases.

The chain combines TRBV5-6 with TRBJ2-6; D is undetermined. CDR3 size: 15 residues. The germline V gene encodes CDR1 SGHDT and CDR2 YYEEEE. Trimming cost V 1 base and J 0 bases, with 5 bases left between them. The chain's CDR3 is CASSLYSSGANVLTF. CDR3 in DNA: TGTGCCAGCAGCTTGTACAGCTCTGGGGCCAACGTCCTGACTTTC.

The V call is TRBV11-2, the J call TRBJ1-2, with D possibly TRBD1 on 6 matching bases. Germline CDR1 reads SGHAT; CDR2 reads FQNNGV. This CDR3 is built from 13 residues. V gave up 5 bases and J gave up 5 bases, with 12 bases separating them. This CDR3 is CASSPLQGYGYTF. The CDR3 region has the DNA TGTGCCAGCAGCCCACTACAGGGATATGGCTACACCTTC.

This rearrangement joins TRBV12-3 or TRBV12-4 to TRBJ2-7, with 9 bases identical to TRBD1. The CDR3 covers 15 residues. V lost 6 bases, J lost 4 bases, and 10 bases stayed unmatched. Here the CDR3 reads CASSLWGQGSYEQYF. DNA for the CDR3: TGTGCCAGCAGCCTTTGGGGACAGGGTTCATACGAGCAGTACTTC.

The chain links TRBV3-1 to TRBJ1-1; D call uncertain. Trimming stripped 2 bases from V and 5 bases from J, with 6 bases between. This CDR3 is built from 12 residues. Germline V lookup: CDR1 LGHDT, CDR2 YNNKEL (reference sequence). CDR3 DNA sequence: TGTGCCAGCAGCCAACAGCCTACTGAAGCTTTCTTT. Its translation: CASSQQPTEAFF.

This chain uses TRBV2 with TRBJ2-1; perhaps TRBD2 as D (6 bases). The germline gives CDR1 SNHLY, CDR2 FYNNEI. This CDR3 spans 15 amino acids. V was shortened by 7 bases and J by 4 bases, with 17 bases between the two germline ends. The DNA of the CDR3 is TGTGCCAGCACGGGGGACTCGAAGAGTTACAATGAGCAGTTCTTC. Its translation: CASTGDSKSYNEQFF.

The chain recombines TRBV23-1 with TRBJ2-7; D ambiguous. TRBV23-1 is an ORF for which the function is uncertain. V was shortened by 7 bases and J by 2 bases, with 6 bases between the two germline ends. CDR3 length: 11 residues. The CDR3 spells CASIRTYEQYF. CDR3 coding DNA: TGCGCCAGCATCCGTACCTACGAGCAGTACTTC.

The V call is TRBV2, the J call TRBJ1-6, with D hard to call. There are 13 residues in the CDR3. Germline CDR1 SNHLY, CDR2 FYNNEI. V lost 6 bases to trimming and J lost 7 bases, with 10 bases between them. The CDR3 spells CASRTPKNSPLHF. As DNA, the CDR3 is TGTGCCAGCAGGACACCCAAGAATTCACCCCTCCACTTT.

The rearrangement joins TRBV30 to TRBJ2-3; 9 nucleotides line up with TRBD2. J was trimmed by 2 bases and V by 8 bases; bases with no gene match: 5. The germline V gene encodes CDR1 GTSNPN and CDR2 SVGIG (reference sequence). CDR3 length: 13 amino acids. The CDR3 DNA sequence: TGTGCCCAGGCTAGCGGGAACACAGATACGCAGTATTTT. It translates to CAQASGNTDTQYF.

This chain uses TRBV6-4 with TRBJ2-3; a possible D gene is TRBD1 (5 bases). Looked up from germline, CDR1 is MRHNA and CDR2 is SNTAGT. CDR3 length: 15 amino acids. The germline V and J ends were trimmed by 10 bases and 1 base, with 18 bases remaining between them. This CDR3 reads CATRTLGLGTDTQYF. The DNA for the CDR3 is TGTGCCACCAGGACACTGGGCCTTGGCACAGATACGCAGTATTTT.

This chain links TRBV29-1 with TRBJ2-2; D possibly uses TRBD1 or TRBD2 (5 bases each). The CDR3 is 13 amino acids. Per the germline V gene, CDR1 is SQVTM and CDR2 is ANQGSEA. The ends were cut back, 5 bases at V and 6 bases at J, with 13 bases in the middle. As DNA, the CDR3 is TGCAGCGTTTTATTGGGGGTGCCCGGGGAGCTGTTTTTT. Amino acid sequence: CSVLLGVPGELFF.

This clonotype was seen more than once but under ten times. The J gene is TRBJ2-3, the V gene TRBV5-1; maybe TRBD2 (6 bases). CDR1 SGHRS and CDR2 YFSETQ come from the germline V gene. This CDR3 region has 13 residues. V lost 4 bases to trimming and J lost 4 bases, with 10 bases between them. The CDR3 loop reads CASSVRDSDTQYF. As DNA, the CDR3 is TGCGCCAGCAGCGTCCGGGACTCAGATACGCAGTATTTT.

The chain uses TRBV21-1 and TRBJ1-2; the tabulated D call, TRBD1, remains unverified against the DNA. TRBV21-1 is a recognized pseudogene. This CDR3 comprises 16 residues. The CDR3 DNA follows: TGTGCCAGCAGCAAAGCGGGGGCGGATCGCAACTATGGCTACACCTTC. Protein sequence: CASSKAGADRNYGYTF.

This chain joins TRBV5-4 and TRBJ2-4, with D perhaps TRBD1 (7 bases). Germline values: CDR1 SGHNT, CDR2 YYREEE (reference sequence). Trimming removed 0 bases at V and 5 bases at J, with 12 bases between. The CDR3 is 15 residues long. Here the CDR3 DNA reads TGTGCCAGCAGCTTGGACGGCGGGACAGAAAACATTCAGTACTTC. This sequence encodes CASSLDGGTENIQYF.

The V gene is TRBV5-1, the J gene TRBJ1-2; D perhaps matches TRBD1 (6 bases). There are 12 residues in the CDR3. Germline lookup yields CDR1 SGHRS and CDR2 YFSETQ. V lost 1 base to trimming and J lost 10 bases, with 11 bases between them. The CDR3 region is CASSLKGGPYTF. The CDR3 DNA sequence: TGCGCCAGCAGCTTGAAGGGGGGTCCCTACACCTTC.

The J gene is TRBJ2-7, the V gene TRBV5-1, with 9 positions matching TRBD2. J was trimmed by 6 bases and V by 0 bases; bases with no gene match: 7. CDR1 and CDR2 from the germline V gene are SGHRS and YFSETQ. The length of the CDR3 is 15 residues. The CDR3 loop reads CASSLAFGLASEQYF. For the CDR3, the DNA is TGCGCCAGCAGCTTGGCCTTCGGACTAGCGAGCGAGCAGTACTTC.

The chain combines TRBV12-3 or TRBV12-4 with TRBJ1-1, with TRBD1 matching over 7 bases. The CDR3 length is 16 residues. Trimming cost V 6 bases and J 3 bases; bases outside gene matches: 13. CDR3 nucleotide sequence: TGTGCCAGCAGATCCCTGACAGGGATTGGGGACACTGAAGCTTTCTTT. This encodes CASRSLTGIGDTEAFF.

CDR3 in amino acids: CASSLAPQGHYGYTF. CDR3 bases: TGTGCCAGCAGTTTGGCTCCGCAGGGGCACTATGGCTACACCTTC. The V and J genes are TRBV27 and TRBJ1-2, with a possible D match to TRBD1 (6 bases). The CDR3 extends over 15 amino acids. V was clipped by 3 bases and J by 3 bases, with 14 bases between them. Germline loops: CDR1 MNHEY, CDR2 SMNVEV (reference sequence).

This clonotype appeared once. The rearrangement links TRBV5-1 to TRBJ2-3, with D tentatively TRBD1 (5 bases). Trimming stripped 8 bases from V and 6 bases from J, with 16 bases between. The CDR3 spans 13 residues. Germline V lookup: CDR1 SGHRS, CDR2 YFSETQ. The CDR3 DNA reads as TGCGCCAGTTTTAGGAGCCCAGGGGATACGCAGTATTTT. Translation: CASFRSPGDTQYF.

The chain is built from TRBV20-1 and TRBJ1-2, with 7 bases fitting TRBD1. The V gene end was trimmed by 4 bases and the J gene end by 7 bases; junction bases not matched to a gene: 12. Germline values: CDR1 DFQATT, CDR2 SNEGSKA (reference sequence). This CDR3 has 14 residues. CDR3 bases: TGCAGTGCTACCCTAACGACAGGGATGTTTGGCTACACCTTC. This translates into CSATLTTGMFGYTF.

J is TRBJ1-1 and V is TRBV30; no definite D call. V was pared by 3 bases and J by 5 bases, with 16 bases between. Germline assignment: CDR1 GTSNPN and CDR2 SVGIG (reference sequence). The CDR3 runs 14 residues. Here the CDR3 DNA reads TGTGCCTGGAGCCTGCCAGGCTCCTATACTGAAGCTTTCTTT. Protein: CAWSLPGSYTEAFF.

The CDR3 is CSARLAGADTQYF. The CDR3 DNA sequence: TGCAGTGCCCGACTAGCGGGAGCCGATACGCAGTATTTT. V usage is TRBV20-1 and J usage is TRBJ2-3; 12 bases fit TRBD2. V lost 6 bases to trimming and J lost 6 bases; unmatched junction nucleotides: 4. This CDR3 is 13 amino acids long. Germline assignment: CDR1 DFQATT and CDR2 SNEGSKA (reference sequence).